This T cell receptor (beta chain) was recovered during a study of T cell repertoires in cytomegalovirus infection. Turning to the study itself: Public TCR beta signatures indicated both CMV infection and matching HLA type.

Ten or more counts support this clonotype. Its matching antigen is unknown. Germline lookup yields CDR1 SEHNR and CDR2 FQNEAQ (reference sequence). This CDR3 comprises 16 residues. J lost 4 bases, V lost 1 base, and 7 bases had no gene match. Notes on the study in general: Summed frequency of shared TCR beta families picked out CMV carriers who also had the relevant HLA. The ex vivo response was dominated by HLA-C-restricted CMV-specific TCR beta clonotypes.

TCRdb ran MiXCR on the reads and lists one entry per CDR3 protein. Here the sample spans approximately 500,000 distinct CDR3 sequences, about 15% being singletons. Sequenced: CD8+ T cells from PBMCs. J is TRBJ1-2 and V is TRBV7-9; TRBD1 aligns across 9 bases. The TCR originated in a human donor in good health (CMV status not recorded). Some clones in this sample may be carry-over from other donors' samples. CDR3 nucleotide sequence: TGTGCCAGCAGCTTAGAGACCGGGACAGGGCCCTATGGCTACACCTTC. This translates into CASSLETGTGPYGYTF.